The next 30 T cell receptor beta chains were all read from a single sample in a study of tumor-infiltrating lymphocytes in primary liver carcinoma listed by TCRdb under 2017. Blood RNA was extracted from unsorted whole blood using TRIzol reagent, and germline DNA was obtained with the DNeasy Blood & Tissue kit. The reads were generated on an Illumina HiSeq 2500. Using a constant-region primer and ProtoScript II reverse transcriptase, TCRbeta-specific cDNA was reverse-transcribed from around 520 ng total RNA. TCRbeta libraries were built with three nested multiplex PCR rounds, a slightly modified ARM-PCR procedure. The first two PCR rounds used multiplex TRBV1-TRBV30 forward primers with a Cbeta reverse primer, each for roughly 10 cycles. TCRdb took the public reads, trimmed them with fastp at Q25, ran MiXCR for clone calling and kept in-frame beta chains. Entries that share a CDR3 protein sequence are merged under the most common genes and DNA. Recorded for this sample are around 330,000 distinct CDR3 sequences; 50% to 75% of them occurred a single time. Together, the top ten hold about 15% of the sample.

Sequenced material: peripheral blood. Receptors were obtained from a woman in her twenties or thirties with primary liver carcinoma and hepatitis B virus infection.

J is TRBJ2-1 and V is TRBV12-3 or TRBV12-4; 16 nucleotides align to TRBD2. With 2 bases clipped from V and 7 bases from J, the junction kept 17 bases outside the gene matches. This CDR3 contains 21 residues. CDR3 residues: CASSLSAPRGTSGRDGNEQFF. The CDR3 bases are TGTGCCAGCAGTTTATCCGCACCAAGGGGGACTAGCGGGAGGGATGGGAATGAGCAGTTCTTC.

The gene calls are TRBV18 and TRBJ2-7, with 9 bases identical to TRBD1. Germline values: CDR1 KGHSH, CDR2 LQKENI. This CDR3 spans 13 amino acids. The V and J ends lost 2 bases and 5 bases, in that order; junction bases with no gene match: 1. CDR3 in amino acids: CASSPGTGNEQYF. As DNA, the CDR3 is TGTGCCAGCTCACCAGGGACAGGGAACGAGCAGTACTTC.

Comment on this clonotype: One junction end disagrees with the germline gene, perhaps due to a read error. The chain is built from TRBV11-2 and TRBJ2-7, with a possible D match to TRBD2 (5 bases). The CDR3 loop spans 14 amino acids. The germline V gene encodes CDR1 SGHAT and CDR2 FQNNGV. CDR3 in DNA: TGTGCCGGCAGCTTAGATTGGAGAGACTACGAGCAGAACTTC. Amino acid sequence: CAGSLDWRDYEQNF.

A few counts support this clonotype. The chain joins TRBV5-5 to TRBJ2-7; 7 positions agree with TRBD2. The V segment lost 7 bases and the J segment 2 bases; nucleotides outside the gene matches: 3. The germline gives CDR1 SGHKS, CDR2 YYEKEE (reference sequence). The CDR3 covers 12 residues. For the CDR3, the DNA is TGTGCCAGCGCAACTAGCGCCTACGAGCAGTACTTC. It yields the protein CASATSAYEQYF.

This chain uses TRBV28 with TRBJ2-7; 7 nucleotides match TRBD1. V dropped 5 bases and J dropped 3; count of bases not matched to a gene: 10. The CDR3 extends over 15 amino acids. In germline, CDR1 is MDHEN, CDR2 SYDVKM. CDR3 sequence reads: CASSQQTGSRYEQYF. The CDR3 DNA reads TGTGCCAGCAGTCAACAGACAGGGTCGCGCTACGAGCAGTACTTC.

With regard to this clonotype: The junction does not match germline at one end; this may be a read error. CDR3 protein: CPSSSGEYGYTF. Written as DNA, the CDR3 is TGTCCCAGCAGCTCAGGGGAATATGGTTACACCTTC. The V call is TRBV11-2, the J call TRBJ1-2, with a tentative D call TRBD1 (6 bases). Germline CDR1 reads SGHAT; CDR2 reads FQNNGV. The length of the CDR3 is 12 residues. Supplemented by reference TRBV11-2 and TRBJ1-2, the full variable domain reads EAGVAQSPRYKIIEKRQSVAFWCNPISGHATLYWYQQILGQGPKLLIQFQNNGVVDDSQLPKDRFSAERLKGVDSTLKIQPAKLEDSAVYLCPSSSGEYGYTFGSGTRLTVV.

The CDR3 loop reads CASGPGQRQETQYF. In DNA, the CDR3 is TGTGCCAGCGGGCCGGGACAGCGACAAGAGACCCAGTACTTC. The chain couples TRBV12-3 or TRBV12-4 to TRBJ2-5, with TRBD1 matching 7 bases. This CDR3 contains 14 residues. Losses at the gene ends were 8 bases for V and 2 bases for J; bases not matched to a gene: 8.

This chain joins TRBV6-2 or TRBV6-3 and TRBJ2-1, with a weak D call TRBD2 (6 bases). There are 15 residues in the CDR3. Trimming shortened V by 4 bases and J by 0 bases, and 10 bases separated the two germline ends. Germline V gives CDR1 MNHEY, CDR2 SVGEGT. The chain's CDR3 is CASSLEGISYNEQFF. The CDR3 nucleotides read TGTGCCAGCAGTTTGGAGGGGATCTCCTACAATGAGCAGTTCTTC.

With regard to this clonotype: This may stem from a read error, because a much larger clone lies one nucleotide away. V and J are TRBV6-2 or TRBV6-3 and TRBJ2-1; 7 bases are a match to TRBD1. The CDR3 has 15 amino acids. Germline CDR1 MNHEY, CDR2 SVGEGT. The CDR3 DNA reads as TGTGCCAGCACTTACTTCTTGACAGGGTCCAATGAGCAGTTCTTC. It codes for CASTYFLTGSNEQFF.

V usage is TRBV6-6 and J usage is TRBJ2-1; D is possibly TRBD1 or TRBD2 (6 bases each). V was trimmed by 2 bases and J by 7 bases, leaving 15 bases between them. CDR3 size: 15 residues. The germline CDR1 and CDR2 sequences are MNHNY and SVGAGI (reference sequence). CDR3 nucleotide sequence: TGTGCCAGCAGTTACAAGGGAGGACAGACTAATGAGCAGTTCTTC. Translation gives CASSYKGGQTNEQFF.

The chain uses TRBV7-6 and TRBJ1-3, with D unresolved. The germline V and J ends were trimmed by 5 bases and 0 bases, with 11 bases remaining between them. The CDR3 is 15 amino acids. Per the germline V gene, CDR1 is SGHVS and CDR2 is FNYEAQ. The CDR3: CASSRAPSSGNTIYF. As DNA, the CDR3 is TGTGCCAGCAGCCGGGCCCCAAGCTCTGGAAACACCATATATTTT.

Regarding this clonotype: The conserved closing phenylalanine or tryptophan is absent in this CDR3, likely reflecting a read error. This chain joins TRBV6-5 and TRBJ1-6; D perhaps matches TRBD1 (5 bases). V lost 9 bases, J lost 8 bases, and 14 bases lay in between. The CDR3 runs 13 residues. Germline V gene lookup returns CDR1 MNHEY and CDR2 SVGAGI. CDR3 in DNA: TGTGCCAGTCGACCAGGGAGGGATTCACCCCTCCACATT. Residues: CASRPGRDSPLHI.

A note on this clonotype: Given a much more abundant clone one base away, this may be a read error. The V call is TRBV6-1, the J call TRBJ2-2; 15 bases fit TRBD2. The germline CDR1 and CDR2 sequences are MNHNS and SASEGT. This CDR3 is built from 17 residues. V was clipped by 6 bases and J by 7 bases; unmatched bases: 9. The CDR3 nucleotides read TGTGCCAGCAGGGGACTAGCGGGAGGTGGTAGGATCGGGGAGCTGTTTTTT. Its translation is CASRGLAGGGRIGELFF.

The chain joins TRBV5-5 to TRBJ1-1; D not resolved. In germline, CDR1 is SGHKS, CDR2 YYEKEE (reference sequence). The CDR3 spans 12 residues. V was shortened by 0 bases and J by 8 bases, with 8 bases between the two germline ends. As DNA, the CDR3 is TGTGCCAGCAGCTTGGTACATCAAGAAGCTTTCTTT. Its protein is CASSLVHQEAFF. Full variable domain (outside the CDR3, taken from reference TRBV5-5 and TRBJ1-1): DAGVTQSPTHLIKTRGQQVTLRCSPISGHKSVSWYQQVLGQGPQFIFQYYEKEERGRGNFPDRFSARQFPNYSSELNVNALLLGDSALYLCASSLVHQEAFFGQGTRLTVV.

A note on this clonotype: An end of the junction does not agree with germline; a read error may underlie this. CDR3 in amino acids: CASGLGGGLIAEAFF. Written as DNA, the CDR3 is TGTGCCAGCGGCTTAGGTGGAGGATTGATCGCTGAAGCTTTCTTT. This chain joins TRBV11-1 and TRBJ1-1; no clear D. CDR3 length: 15 amino acids. Germline V CDR1 and CDR2: SGHAT, FQDESV (reference sequence).

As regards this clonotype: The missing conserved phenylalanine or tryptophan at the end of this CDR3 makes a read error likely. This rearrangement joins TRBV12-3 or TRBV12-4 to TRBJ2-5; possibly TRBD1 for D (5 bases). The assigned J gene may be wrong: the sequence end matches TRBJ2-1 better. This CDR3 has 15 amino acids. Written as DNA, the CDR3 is TGTGCCAGCAGTCCCCGGCTTGGGGCTGTCAATGAGCAGTTCATC. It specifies CASSPRLGAVNEQFI.

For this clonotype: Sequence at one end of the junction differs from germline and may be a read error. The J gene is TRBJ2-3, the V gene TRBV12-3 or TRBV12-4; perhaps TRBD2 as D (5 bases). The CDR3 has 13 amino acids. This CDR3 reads CASRLASTDTQYF. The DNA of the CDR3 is TGTGCCAGCAGGTTAGCGAGCACAGATACACAGTATTTT.

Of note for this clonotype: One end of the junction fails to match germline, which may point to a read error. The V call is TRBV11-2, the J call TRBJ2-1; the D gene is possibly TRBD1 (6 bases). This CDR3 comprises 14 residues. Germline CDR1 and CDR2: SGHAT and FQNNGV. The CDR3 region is CANSSPQGPNEQFF. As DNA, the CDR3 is TGCGCCAACAGCTCCCCACAGGGTCCCAATGAGCAGTTCTTC.

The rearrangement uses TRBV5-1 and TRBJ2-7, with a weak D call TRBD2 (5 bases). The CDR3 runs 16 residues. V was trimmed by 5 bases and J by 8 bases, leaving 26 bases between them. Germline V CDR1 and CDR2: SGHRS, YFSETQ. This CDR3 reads CASRSSSGSIDIKQYF. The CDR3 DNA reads TGCGCCAGCAGATCTTCGTCGGGATCTATAGATATTAAGCAGTACTTC. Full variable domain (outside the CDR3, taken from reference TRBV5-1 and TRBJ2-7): KAGVTQTPRYLIKTRGQQVTLSCSPISGHRSVSWYQQTPGQGLQFLFEYFSETQRNKGNFPGRFSGRQFSNSRSEMNVSTLELGDSALYLCASRSSSGSIDIKQYFGPGTRLTVT.

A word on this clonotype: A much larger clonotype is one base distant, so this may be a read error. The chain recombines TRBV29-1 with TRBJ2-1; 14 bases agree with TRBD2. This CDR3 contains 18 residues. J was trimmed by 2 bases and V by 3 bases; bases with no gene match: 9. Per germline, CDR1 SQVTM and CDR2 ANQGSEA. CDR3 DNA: TGCAGCGTTGATGATTTAGGACTAGCGGGAGGAGCCTACAATGAGCAGTTCTTC. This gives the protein CSVDDLGLAGGAYNEQFF.

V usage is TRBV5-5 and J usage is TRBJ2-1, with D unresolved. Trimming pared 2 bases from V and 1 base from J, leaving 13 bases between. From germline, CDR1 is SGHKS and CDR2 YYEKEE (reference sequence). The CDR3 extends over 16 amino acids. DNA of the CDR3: TGTGCCAGCAGCTTAGCTTGGCAGTCGTCCTACAATGAGCAGTTCTTC. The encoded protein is CASSLAWQSSYNEQFF.

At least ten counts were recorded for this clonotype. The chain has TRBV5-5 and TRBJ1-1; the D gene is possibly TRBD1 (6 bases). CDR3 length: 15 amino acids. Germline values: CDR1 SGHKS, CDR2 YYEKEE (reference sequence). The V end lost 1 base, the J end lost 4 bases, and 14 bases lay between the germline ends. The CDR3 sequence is CASSLTRGRGTEAFF. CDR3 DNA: TGTGCCAGCAGCTTGACTCGGGGGCGCGGCACTGAAGCTTTCTTT.

The CDR3 nucleotides are TGTGCCAGCGCTAGCGGGAGCTCCTACGAGCAGTACTTC. Translated: CASASGSSYEQYF. The V gene is TRBV6-5, the J gene TRBJ2-7; 10 positions agree with TRBD2. The CDR3 is 13 residues long. The V gene end was trimmed by 8 bases and the J gene end by 0 bases; junction bases not matched to a gene: 1. Germline V gene data show CDR1 as MNHEY and CDR2 as SVGAGI.

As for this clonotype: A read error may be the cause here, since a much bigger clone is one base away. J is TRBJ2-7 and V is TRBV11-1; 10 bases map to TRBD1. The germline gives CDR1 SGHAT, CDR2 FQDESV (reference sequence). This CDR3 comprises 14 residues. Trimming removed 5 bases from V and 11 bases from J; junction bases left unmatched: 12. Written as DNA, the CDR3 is TGTGCCAGCAGCCCGACCGGGACAGGGGACGGAAAGTACTTC. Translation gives CASSPTGTGDGKYF.

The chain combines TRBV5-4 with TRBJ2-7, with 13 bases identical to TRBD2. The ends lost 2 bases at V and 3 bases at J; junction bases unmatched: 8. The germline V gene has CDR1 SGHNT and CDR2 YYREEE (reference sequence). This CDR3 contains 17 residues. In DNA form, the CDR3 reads TGTGCCAGCAGCTTTGGACTAGCGGGAGCCCGGAGCTACGAGCAGTACTTC. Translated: CASSFGLAGARSYEQYF. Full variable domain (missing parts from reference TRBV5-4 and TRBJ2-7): ETGVTQSPTHLIKTRGQQVTLRCSSQSGHNTVSWYQQALGQGPQFIFQYYREEENGRGNFPPRFSGLQFPNYSSELNVNALELDDSALYLCASSFGLAGARSYEQYFGPGTRLTVT.

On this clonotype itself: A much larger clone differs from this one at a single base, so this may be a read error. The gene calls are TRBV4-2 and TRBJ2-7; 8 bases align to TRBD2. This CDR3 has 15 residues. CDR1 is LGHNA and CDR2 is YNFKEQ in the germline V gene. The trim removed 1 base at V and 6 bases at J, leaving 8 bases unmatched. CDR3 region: CASSQASGSDREQYF. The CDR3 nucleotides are TGTGCCAGCAGCCAAGCGAGCGGGAGTGATCGCGAGCAGTACTTC.

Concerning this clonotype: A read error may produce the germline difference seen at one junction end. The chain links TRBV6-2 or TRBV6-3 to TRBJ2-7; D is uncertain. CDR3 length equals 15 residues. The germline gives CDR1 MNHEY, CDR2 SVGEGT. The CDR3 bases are TGTGCCGGCAGTTACGGAAGCGTAGGGTTTTACGAGCAGTACTTC. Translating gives CAGSYGSVGFYEQYF.

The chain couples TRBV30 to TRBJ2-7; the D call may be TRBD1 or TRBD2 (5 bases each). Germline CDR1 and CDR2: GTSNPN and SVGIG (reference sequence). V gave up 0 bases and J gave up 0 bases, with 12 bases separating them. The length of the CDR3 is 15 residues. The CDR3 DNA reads TGTGCCTGGAGTGTATGGGGGAGCCGCTCCTACGAGCAGTACTTC. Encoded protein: CAWSVWGSRSYEQYF. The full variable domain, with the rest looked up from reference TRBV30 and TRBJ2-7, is SQTIHQWPATLVQPVGSPLSLECTVEGTSNPNLYWYRQAAGRGLQLLFYSVGIGQISSEVPQNLSASRPQDRQFILSSKKLLLSDSGFYLCAWSVWGSRSYEQYFGPGTRLTVT.

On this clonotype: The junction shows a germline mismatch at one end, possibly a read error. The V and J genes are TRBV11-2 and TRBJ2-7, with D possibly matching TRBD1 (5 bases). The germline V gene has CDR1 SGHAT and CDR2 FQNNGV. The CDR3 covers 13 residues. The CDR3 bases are TGTGCTAGCAGCTTAGGACACAAGGCCGAGCAGTACTTC. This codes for CASSLGHKAEQYF.

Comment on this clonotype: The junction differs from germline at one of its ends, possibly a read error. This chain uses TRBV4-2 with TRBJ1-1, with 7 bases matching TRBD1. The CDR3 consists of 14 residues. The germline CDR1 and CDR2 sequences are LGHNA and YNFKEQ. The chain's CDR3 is CVSSQVGGRDGAFF. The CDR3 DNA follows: TGTGTCAGCAGCCAAGTAGGGGGCCGGGATGGAGCTTTCTTC.